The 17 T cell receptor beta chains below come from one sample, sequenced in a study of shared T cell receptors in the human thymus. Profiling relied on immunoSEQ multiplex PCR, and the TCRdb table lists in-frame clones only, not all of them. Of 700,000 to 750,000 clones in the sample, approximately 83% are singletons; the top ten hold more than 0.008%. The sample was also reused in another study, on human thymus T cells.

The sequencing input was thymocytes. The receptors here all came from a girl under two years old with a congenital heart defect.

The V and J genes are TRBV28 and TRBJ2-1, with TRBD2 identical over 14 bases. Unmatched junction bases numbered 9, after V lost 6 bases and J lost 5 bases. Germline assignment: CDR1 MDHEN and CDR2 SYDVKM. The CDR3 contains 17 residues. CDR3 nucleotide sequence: TGTGCCAGCAGACTCTGGACTAGCGGGGGGTTAGACAATGAGCAGTTCTTC. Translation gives CASRLWTSGGLDNEQFF.

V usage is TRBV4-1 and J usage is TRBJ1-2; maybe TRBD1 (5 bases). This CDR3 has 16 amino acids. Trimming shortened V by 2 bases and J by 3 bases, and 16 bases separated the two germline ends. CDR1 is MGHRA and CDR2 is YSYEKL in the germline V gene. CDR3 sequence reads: CASSQPLAGRDYGYTF. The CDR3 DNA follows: TGCGCCAGCAGCCAACCTCTCGCGGGGCGCGACTATGGCTACACCTTC.

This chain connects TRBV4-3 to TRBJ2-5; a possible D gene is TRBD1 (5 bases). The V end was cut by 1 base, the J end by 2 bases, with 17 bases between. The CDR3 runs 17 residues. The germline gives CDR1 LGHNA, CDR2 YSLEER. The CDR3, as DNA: TGCGCCAGCAGCCAAGTAATAACTTGCCAGGGACAAGAGACCCAGTACTTC. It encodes CASSQVITCQGQETQYF.

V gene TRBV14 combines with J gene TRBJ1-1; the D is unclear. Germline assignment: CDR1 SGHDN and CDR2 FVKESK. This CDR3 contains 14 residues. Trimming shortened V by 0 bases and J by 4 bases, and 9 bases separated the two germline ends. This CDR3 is CASSQDLLGTEAFF. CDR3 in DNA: TGTGCCAGCAGCCAAGATCTGCTCGGCACTGAAGCTTTCTTT.

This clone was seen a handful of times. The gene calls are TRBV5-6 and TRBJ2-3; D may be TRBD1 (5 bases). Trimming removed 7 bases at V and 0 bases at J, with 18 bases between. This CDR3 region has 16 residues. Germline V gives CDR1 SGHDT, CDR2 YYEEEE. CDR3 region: CASAQGVFQSTDTQYF. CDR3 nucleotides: TGTGCCAGCGCCCAGGGCGTTTTTCAAAGCACAGATACGCAGTATTTT.

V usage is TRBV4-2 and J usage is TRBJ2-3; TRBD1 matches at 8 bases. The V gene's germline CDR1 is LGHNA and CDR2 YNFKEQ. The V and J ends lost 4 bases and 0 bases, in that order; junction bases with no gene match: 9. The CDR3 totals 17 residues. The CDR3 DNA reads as TGTGCCAGCAGCCCGCAGGACAGGGTAACTAGCACAGATACGCAGTATTTT. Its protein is CASSPQDRVTSTDTQYF.

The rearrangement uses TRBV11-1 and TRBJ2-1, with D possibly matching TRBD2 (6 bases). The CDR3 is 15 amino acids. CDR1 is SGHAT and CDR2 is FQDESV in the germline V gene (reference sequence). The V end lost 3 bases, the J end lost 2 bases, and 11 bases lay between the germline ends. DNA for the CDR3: TGTGCCAGCAGCTTTAGGAGGGGACCCTACAATGAGCAGTTCTTC. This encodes CASSFRRGPYNEQFF.

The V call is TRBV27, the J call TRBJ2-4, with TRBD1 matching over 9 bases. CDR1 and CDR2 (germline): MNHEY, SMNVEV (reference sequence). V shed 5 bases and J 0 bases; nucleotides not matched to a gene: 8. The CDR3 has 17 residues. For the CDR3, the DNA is TGTGCCAGCAGTCAGGGACAGGGTACCCTAGCCAAAAACATTCAGTACTTC. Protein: CASSQGQGTLAKNIQYF.

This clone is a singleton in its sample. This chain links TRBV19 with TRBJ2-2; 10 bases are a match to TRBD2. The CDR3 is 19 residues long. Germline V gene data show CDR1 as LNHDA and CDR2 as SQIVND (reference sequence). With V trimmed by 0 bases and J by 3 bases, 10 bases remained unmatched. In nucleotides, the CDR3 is TGTGCCAGTAGTATAGATTCCGAAGTAGCGGGGGGCCACACCGGGGAGCTGTTTTTT. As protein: CASSIDSEVAGGHTGELFF.

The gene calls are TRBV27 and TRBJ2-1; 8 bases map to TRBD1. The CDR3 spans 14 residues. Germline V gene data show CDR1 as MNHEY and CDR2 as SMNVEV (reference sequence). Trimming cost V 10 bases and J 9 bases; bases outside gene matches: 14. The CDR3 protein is CATQSPDRGTEQFF. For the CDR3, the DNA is TGTGCCACCCAGTCCCCTGACAGGGGCACTGAGCAGTTCTTC.

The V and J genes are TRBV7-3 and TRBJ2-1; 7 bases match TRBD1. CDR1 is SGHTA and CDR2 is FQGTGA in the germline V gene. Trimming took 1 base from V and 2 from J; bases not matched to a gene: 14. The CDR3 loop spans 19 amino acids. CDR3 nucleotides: TGTGCCAGCAGCTTAAACCCCGAACAACCGGGACAGACCTACAATGAGCAGTTCTTC. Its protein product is CASSLNPEQPGQTYNEQFF.

Here the CDR3 DNA reads TGTGCCAGCAGTGAATGGGGAGCCAACACCCTTCGGGGAGGGGCCAACGTCCTGACTTTC. Amino acids: CASSEWGANTLRGGANVLTF. The rearrangement links TRBV2 to TRBJ2-6; TRBD2 might be the D (5 bases). The CDR3 totals 20 residues. Trimming removed 2 bases from V and 4 bases from J, with 24 bases in between. CDR1 is SNHLY, CDR2 FYNNEI, per germline.

DNA of the CDR3: TGTGCCATCAGTGTTAACAGCCCAAGCACAGATACGCAGTATTTT. Amino acid sequence: CAISVNSPSTDTQYF. V and J are TRBV10-3 and TRBJ2-3; D uncertain. CDR1 is ENHRY and CDR2 is SYGVKD in the germline V gene. Trimming shortened V by 4 bases and J by 0 bases, and 11 bases separated the two germline ends. The CDR3 runs to 15 residues.

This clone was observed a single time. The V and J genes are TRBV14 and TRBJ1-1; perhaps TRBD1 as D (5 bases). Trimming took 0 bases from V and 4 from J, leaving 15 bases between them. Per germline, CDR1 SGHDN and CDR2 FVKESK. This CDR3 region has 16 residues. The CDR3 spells CASSQDSKGLGTEAFF. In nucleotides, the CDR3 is TGTGCCAGCAGCCAAGATTCTAAGGGGTTAGGCACTGAAGCTTTCTTT. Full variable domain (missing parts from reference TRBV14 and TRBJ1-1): EAGVTQFPSHSVIEKGQTVTLRCDPISGHDNLYWYRRVMGKEIKFLLHFVKESKQDESGMPNNRFLAERTGGTYSTLKVQPAELEDSGVYFCASSQDSKGLGTEAFFGQGTRLTVV.

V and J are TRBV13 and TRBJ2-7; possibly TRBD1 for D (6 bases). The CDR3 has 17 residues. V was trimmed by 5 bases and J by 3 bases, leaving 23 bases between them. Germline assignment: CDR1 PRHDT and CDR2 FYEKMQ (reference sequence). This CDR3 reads CASSTFRDKMPHYEQYF. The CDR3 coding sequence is TGTGCCAGCAGCACGTTCCGGGACAAAATGCCCCACTACGAGCAGTACTTC. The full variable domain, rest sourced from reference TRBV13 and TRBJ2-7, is AAGVIQSPRHLIKEKRETATLKCYPIPRHDTVYWYQQGPGQDPQFLISFYEKMQSDKGSIPDRFSAQQFSDYHSELNMSSLELGDSALYFCASSTFRDKMPHYEQYFGPGTRLTVT.

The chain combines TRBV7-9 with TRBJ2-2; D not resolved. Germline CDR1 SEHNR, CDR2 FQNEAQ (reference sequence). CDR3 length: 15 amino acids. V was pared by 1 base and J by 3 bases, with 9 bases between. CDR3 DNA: TGTGCCAGCAGCTTAGTGAATAGATACACCGGGGAGCTGTTTTTT. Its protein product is CASSLVNRYTGELFF. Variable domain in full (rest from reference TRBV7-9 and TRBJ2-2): DTGVSQNPRHKITKRGQNVTFRCDPISEHNRLYWYRQTLGQGPEFLTYFQNEAQLEKSRLLSDRFSAERPKGSFSTLEIQRTEQGDSAMYLCASSLVNRYTGELFFGEGSRLTVL.

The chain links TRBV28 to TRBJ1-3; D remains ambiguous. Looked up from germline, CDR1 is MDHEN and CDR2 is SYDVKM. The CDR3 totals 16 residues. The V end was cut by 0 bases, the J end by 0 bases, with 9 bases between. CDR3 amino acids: CASSLCPESSGNTIYF. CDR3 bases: TGTGCCAGCAGTTTATGCCCTGAGAGCTCTGGAAACACCATATATTTT.